These T cell receptor beta chains were read from a single sample in a study of beta chain features in type 1 diabetes. TCRdb's table, derived via immunoSEQ multiplex PCR, lists solely in-frame clones and lacks some. The sample has around 400,000 clones, more than 12% seen once. Sample: naive CD4+ T cells from blood. The source of these receptors is a woman younger than 35 in good health. The CDR3 runs from the conserved cysteine through the conserved F or W. A D gene is named only where the DNA matches it firmly. Part of the rows lack a size; the others show once, few, many or a class for expanded clones.

cdr3_aa | cdr3_nt | clone_size | d_call | j_call | v_call | cdr3_length
CAWSVRTSGRNEQFF | TGTGCCTGGAGTGTAAGGACTAGCGGGCGCAATGAGCAGTTCTTC | - | TRBD2 | TRBJ2-1 | TRBV30 | 15
CASSPLAPF | TGTGCCAGCAGTCCACTAGCTCCATTT | many | - | TRBJ2-3 | TRBV7-9 | 9
CASSAGLSNTEAFF | TGTGCCAGCAGCGCGGGACTTTCGAACACTGAAGCTTTCTTT | few | - | TRBJ1-1 | TRBV9 | 14
CAISETSGMTDTQYF | TGTGCCATCAGTGAGACTAGCGGGATGACAGATACGCAGTATTTT | few | TRBD2 | TRBJ2-3 | TRBV10-3 | 15
CASSQTSGSNIQYF | TGTGCCAGCAGCCAGACTAGCGGGAGTAACATTCAGTACTTC | few | TRBD2 | TRBJ2-4 | TRBV6-1 | 14
CASSYLAGGFSLRETQYF | TGTGCCAGCAGCTACCTAGCGGGAGGGTTCTCATTAAGGGAGACCCAGTACTTC | few | TRBD2 | TRBJ2-5 | TRBV7-2 | 18
CAWTGQTATNEKLFF | TGTGCCTGGACGGGACAGACCGCAACTAATGAAAAACTGTTTTTT | few | TRBD1 | TRBJ1-4 | TRBV30 | 15
CASSRIQGASGANVLTF | TGCGCCAGCAGCCGAATACAGGGGGCGTCAGGGGCCAACGTCCTGACTTTC | few | TRBD1 | TRBJ2-6 | TRBV5-1 | 17
CASSVSLFGAMNTEAFF | TGTGCCAGCAGCGTAAGCCTTTTTGGGGCTATGAACACTGAAGCTTTCTTT | - | - | TRBJ1-1 | TRBV7-9 | 17
CSVSVGGSDEQYF | TGCAGCGTTAGTGTGGGAGGTAGCGACGAGCAGTACTTC | few | - | TRBJ2-7 | TRBV29-1 | 13
CASSSDSGTGVEQYF | TGTGCCAGCAGCTCGGATTCCGGGACAGGGGTCGAGCAGTACTTC | few | TRBD1 | TRBJ2-7 | TRBV7-9 | 15
CAWEITHYEQYF | TGTGCCTGGGAGATAACCCACTACGAGCAGTACTTC | few | - | TRBJ2-7 | TRBV30 | 12
CASSRGAGGPADTQYF | TGCGCCAGCAGCCGGGGTGCGGGAGGGCCGGCAGATACGCAGTATTTT | few | TRBD2 | TRBJ2-3 | TRBV5-1 | 16
CASIQPGRTPDTQYF | TGTGCCAGCATCCAACCGGGGAGAACCCCAGATACGCAGTATTTT | - | - | TRBJ2-3 | TRBV6-1 | 15
CASRPGLAGVANEQYF | TGTGCCAGCAGGCCGGGACTAGCGGGAGTTGCGAACGAGCAGTACTTC | - | TRBD2 | TRBJ2-7 | TRBV9 | 16
CASSISGQLNQPQHF | TGTGCCAGTAGTATTTCGGGACAGCTCAATCAGCCCCAGCATTTT | once | TRBD1 | TRBJ1-5 | TRBV19 | 15
CACPPRGFGNTIYF | TGTGCCTGCCCGCCTCGAGGGTTTGGAAACACCATATATTTT | - | - | TRBJ1-3 | TRBV30 | 14
CSVEIDSHEQYF | TGCAGCGTCGAGATAGACAGTCACGAGCAGTACTTC | few | - | TRBJ2-7 | TRBV29-1 | 12
CATSRDNRGSEQYF | TGTGCCACCAGCAGAGATAACCGGGGTAGCGAGCAGTACTTC | few | - | TRBJ2-7 | TRBV15 | 14
CSARDQQPQHF | TGCAGTGCTAGAGATCAACAGCCCCAGCATTTT | few | - | TRBJ1-5 | TRBV20-1 | 11
CASSSEETQYF | TGTGCCAGCAGTTCGGAAGAGACCCAGTACTTC | few | - | TRBJ2-5 | TRBV6-6 | 11
CASSVVAGGTHYTQYF | TGTGCCAGCAGCGTAGTTGCGGGAGGGACCCACTATACGCAGTATTTT | few | TRBD2 | TRBJ2-3 | TRBV9 | 16
CAWSVGAGGGETQYF | TGTGCCTGGAGTGTAGGAGCGGGAGGGGGGGAGACCCAGTACTTC | - | TRBD2 | TRBJ2-5 | TRBV30 | 15
CASSQVVNRVHEQYF | TGTGCCAGCAGCCAAGTAGTTAACAGGGTGCACGAGCAGTACTTC | - | - | TRBJ2-7 | TRBV14 | 15
CAWGPPSLQETQYF | TGTGCCTGGGGGCCCCCCAGCTTACAAGAGACCCAGTACTTC | few | - | TRBJ2-5 | TRBV30 | 14
CASSSPNLAGADTQYF | TGTGCCAGCAGCTCACCAAATCTAGCGGGAGCAGATACGCAGTATTTT | - | TRBD2 | TRBJ2-3 | TRBV7-2 | 16
CASSGPGQGGEKLFF | TGTGCCAGCAGTGGACCGGGACAGGGGGGCGAAAAACTGTTTTTT | - | TRBD1 | TRBJ1-4 | TRBV28 | 15
CASSQPSGSWETQYF | TGTGCCAGCAGCCAACCTAGCGGGAGCTGGGAGACCCAGTACTTC | - | TRBD2 | TRBJ2-5 | TRBV4-2 | 15
CASRQLRSLTGELFF | TGTGCCAGCAGGCAACTACGGAGCTTGACCGGGGAGCTGTTTTTT | - | - | TRBJ2-2 | TRBV4-2 | 15
CASSPQREILRAGTYEQYF | TGTGCCAGCAGCCCTCAGCGGGAAATCCTGAGGGCCGGGACCTACGAGCAGTACTTC | - | TRBD2 | TRBJ2-7 | TRBV7-9 | 19
CASSPRGRRQGTGELFF | TGCGCCAGCAGCCCGAGGGGCCGGCGACAGGGCACCGGGGAGCTGTTTTTT | - | TRBD1 | TRBJ2-2 | TRBV4-1 | 17
CSADRNTEAFF | TGCAGCGCGGACAGGAACACTGAAGCTTTCTTT | few | - | TRBJ1-1 | TRBV29-1 | 11
CASSLAQRAGYNEQFF | TGTGCCAGCAGTCTAGCCCAGCGGGCCGGCTACAATGAGCAGTTCTTC | few | - | TRBJ2-1 | TRBV28 | 16
CAWKDGTGGFQPQHF | TGTGCCTGGAAGGACGGGACAGGGGGCTTTCAGCCCCAGCATTTT | few | TRBD1 | TRBJ1-5 | TRBV30 | 15
CAWSVLPMNTEAFF | TGTGCCTGGAGTGTACTGCCGATGAACACTGAAGCTTTCTTT | few | - | TRBJ1-1 | TRBV30 | 14
CASSLELQGSQYF | TGCGCCAGCAGCTTGGAACTACAGGGTTCCCAGTACTTC | - | - | TRBJ2-5 | TRBV5-1 | 13
CSVGTFSNTDTQYF | TGCAGCGTCGGGACATTCTCCAACACAGATACGCAGTATTTT | - | - | TRBJ2-3 | TRBV29-1 | 14
CATSRDRMRTGVEQYF | TGTGCCACCAGCAGAGATCGGATGCGGACAGGGGTCGAGCAGTACTTC | - | TRBD1 | TRBJ2-7 | TRBV15 | 16
CASSLSLKDTQYF | TGTGCCAGCAGCTTAAGCCTCAAGGATACGCAGTATTTT | - | - | TRBJ2-3 | TRBV11-2 | 13
CASSQGSGRLYEQYF | TGTGCCAGCAGCCAGGGAAGCGGGCGGCTCTACGAGCAGTACTTC | few | - | TRBJ2-7 | TRBV14 | 15
CAWRRTGATYEQYF | TGTGCCTGGAGGAGGACAGGGGCCACCTACGAGCAGTACTTC | few | TRBD1 | TRBJ2-7 | TRBV30 | 14
CASSLAGNSNQPQHF | TGCGCCAGCAGCTTAGCAGGGAATAGCAATCAGCCCCAGCATTTT | - | - | TRBJ1-5 | TRBV5-1 | 15
CASSPLGQGAETQYF | TGTGCCAGCTCACCCCTGGGACAGGGGGCGGAGACCCAGTACTTC | - | TRBD1 | TRBJ2-5 | TRBV18 | 15
CASSLRGPGYTF | TGTGCCAGCAGTCTCAGGGGACCCGGCTACACCTTC | few | - | TRBJ1-2 | TRBV27 | 12
CASSYEIGFLAFF | TGTGCCAGCAGTTACGAAATTGGCTTTTTGGCTTTCTTT | - | - | TRBJ1-1 | TRBV6-5 | 13
CAIPGTGDHEQYF | TGCGCCATCCCCGGGACAGGGGACCACGAGCAGTACTTC | - | TRBD1 | TRBJ2-7 | TRBV23-1 | 13
CASSSRGANVLTF | TGTGCCAGCAGCTCCCGGGGGGCCAACGTCCTGACTTTC | few | - | TRBJ2-6 | TRBV5-6 | 13
CASSLATSPETQYF | TGCGCCAGCAGCTTAGCCACTAGCCCAGAGACCCAGTACTTC | - | - | TRBJ2-5 | TRBV5-1 | 14
CASSRSTGGRDEQFF | TGTGCCAGCAGCCGATCCACCGGGGGGAGGGATGAGCAGTTCTTC | - | TRBD2 | TRBJ2-1 | TRBV4-2 | 15
CASSPQGNSYEQYF | TGTGCCAGCAGCCCACAGGGTAACTCCTACGAGCAGTACTTC | - | - | TRBJ2-7 | TRBV9 | 14